This TCR beta chain is drawn from a study of blood T cells in healthy people across ages (dated by TCRdb to between 2015 and 2016). Regarding the complete study: In model experiments, template switching captured about one uniquely barcoded TCR beta cDNA molecule for every two T cells. The study analyzed two additional independent replicas of 1 million unique cDNA reads from the same blood draw for two donors, one aged 18 to 30 and one aged 80 or older. The donors were split into four age groups: young (average around 15 years), middle-aged (39), aged (more than 60) and long-lived (approximately 80). Using deep sequencing normalized with unique cDNA molecular identifiers, the study measured how TCR beta repertoire diversity changes with age. To avoid experimental bias, donors of different ages were distributed randomly across sequencing lanes.

At least ten counts were recorded for this clonotype. Its antigen has not been determined. Per-base quality was not reported, and no clone a single base away is much larger than it. Beyond this particular receptor, the publication reports: Bulk unsorted PBMC profiling prevented conclusive comparison of naive and antigen-experienced compartments. Compared with the aged group, the long-lived group had more naive CD4+ T cells, fewer expanded clones and increased TCR diversity, a pattern suggesting age selection. Estimates of total diversity from one million sequenced T cells were regarded as lower bounds and underestimates. Because donor CMV infection status was unknown, age-related changes in expanded clonotypes were potentially confounded. There was a strong correlation between observed TCR beta diversity and the percentage of naive T cells measured by flow cytometry. Observed TCR beta diversity per million T cells fell roughly linearly with age, and a significant reduction was already apparent by age approximately 41.

The donors were about 40 Caucasian individuals from Russia, aged roughly 6 to 100 years, who were systemically healthy. About 10 milliliters of peripheral blood were drawn from each donor into EDTA-treated Vacutainer tubes. Ficoll-Paque density-gradient centrifugation was used to isolate PBMCs, with at least 6.5 million per sample. Trizol reagent was used to extract total RNA from PBMCs, with at least 5.5 micrograms per sample. The percentages of naive CD45RAhigh/CD27high T cells were determined by flow cytometry on a PBMC aliquot from every donor. The CDR3 runs 19 residues from the cysteine to the phenylalanine. The only DNA kept is the CDR3, 57 bases in frame from the first base. As encoded in the germline V gene, CDR1 is SGHRS while CDR2 is YFSETQ. Library creation used 5' RACE. Reads for this sample came from an Illumina HiSeq 2500. The second PCR ran for about 7 to 11 cycles and used a J-beta primer mix along with a sample-barcoded 5' primer. A unique molecular identifier was introduced onto each TCR beta cDNA molecule by a template-switch 5' adaptor carrying 12 random nucleotides. Each sample yielded at least 3 million CDR3-containing paired-end reads. First-strand cDNA synthesis was performed from all RNA using the Mint cDNA synthesis kit, with priming by a TRBC-specific oligonucleotide. Following uracil-DNA glycosylase treatment, all cDNA underwent a first 18-cycle PCR with the universal primers M1SS and BC2_uni_R. For the original study's pipeline: Normalization of each sample was performed by random selection of 1 million high-quality reads, each carrying a distinct molecular identifier. Reads with shared molecular identifiers were discarded instead of being binned into consensus sequences. MiTCR, set to a Q25 quality threshold and the strictest error-elimination algorithm, was used for CDR3 identification, clonotype clustering and error correction. A nonparametric unseen species model with Euler transformation was used to estimate lower-bound total TCR beta diversity. Clones were called with MiXCR by TCRdb after fastp trimmed the public reads at Q25, and only in-frame beta chains were retained. Every distinct CDR3 protein forms one entry, paired with its most common genes and DNA. TCRdb's processing, not the study's, gives the V and J calls here. This sample holds approximately 360,000 distinct CDR3 sequences; about half were observed only once. The leading ten clones occupy 50% to 65% of the sample.

In this chain, TRBV5-1 is recombined with TRBJ2-1, with TRBD1 tentatively as D gene (5 bases match). The J call is doubtful: the DNA matches TRBJ2-7 better. This sequence was found in a man aged 60 to 75 in good health. Sequences were obtained from blood. The CDR3 here reads CASSPTPQGRSSSYNEQYF. The sequenced DNA: TGCGCCAGCAGCCCAACCCCGCAGGGCAGGTCAAGCTCCTACAATGAGCAGTACTTC.